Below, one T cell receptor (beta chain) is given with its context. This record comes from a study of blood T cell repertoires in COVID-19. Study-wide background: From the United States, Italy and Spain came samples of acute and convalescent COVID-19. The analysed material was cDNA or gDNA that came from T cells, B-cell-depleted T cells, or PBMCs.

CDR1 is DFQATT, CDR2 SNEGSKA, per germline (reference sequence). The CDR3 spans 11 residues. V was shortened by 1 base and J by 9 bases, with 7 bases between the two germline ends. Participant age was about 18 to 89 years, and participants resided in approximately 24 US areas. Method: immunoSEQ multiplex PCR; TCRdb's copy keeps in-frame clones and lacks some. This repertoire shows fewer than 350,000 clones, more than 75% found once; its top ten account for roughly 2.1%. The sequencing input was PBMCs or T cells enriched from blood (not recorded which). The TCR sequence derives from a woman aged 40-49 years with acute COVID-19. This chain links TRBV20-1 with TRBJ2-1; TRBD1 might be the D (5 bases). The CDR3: CSARGDSEQFF. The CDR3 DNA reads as TGCAGTGCTAGAGGAGACAGTGAGCAGTTCTTC.